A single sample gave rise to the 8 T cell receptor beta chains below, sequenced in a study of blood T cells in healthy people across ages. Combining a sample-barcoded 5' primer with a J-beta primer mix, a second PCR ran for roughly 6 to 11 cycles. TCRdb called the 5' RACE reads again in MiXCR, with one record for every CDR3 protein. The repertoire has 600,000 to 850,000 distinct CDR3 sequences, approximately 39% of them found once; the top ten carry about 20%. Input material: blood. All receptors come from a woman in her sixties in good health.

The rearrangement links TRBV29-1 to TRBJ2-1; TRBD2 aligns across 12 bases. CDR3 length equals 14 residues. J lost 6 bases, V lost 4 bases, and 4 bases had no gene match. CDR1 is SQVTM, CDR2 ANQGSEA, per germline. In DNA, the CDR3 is TGCAGCGTTGCTAGCGGGAGGGCGTTCAATGAGCAGTTCTTC. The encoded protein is CSVASGRAFNEQFF.

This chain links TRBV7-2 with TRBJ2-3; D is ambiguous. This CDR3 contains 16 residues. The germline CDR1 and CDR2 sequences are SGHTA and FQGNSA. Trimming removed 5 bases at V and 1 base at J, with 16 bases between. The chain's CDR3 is CASSSLKASGTDTQYF. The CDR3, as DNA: TGTGCCAGCAGCAGCCTAAAGGCCAGCGGCACAGATACGCAGTATTTT.

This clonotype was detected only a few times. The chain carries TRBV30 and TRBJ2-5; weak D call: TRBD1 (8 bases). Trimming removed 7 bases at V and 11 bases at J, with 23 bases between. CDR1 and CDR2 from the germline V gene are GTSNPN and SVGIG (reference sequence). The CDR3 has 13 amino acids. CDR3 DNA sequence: TGTGCCTCTGTAGGACAGGGACTACGGGAGCAGTACTTC. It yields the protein CASVGQGLREQYF.

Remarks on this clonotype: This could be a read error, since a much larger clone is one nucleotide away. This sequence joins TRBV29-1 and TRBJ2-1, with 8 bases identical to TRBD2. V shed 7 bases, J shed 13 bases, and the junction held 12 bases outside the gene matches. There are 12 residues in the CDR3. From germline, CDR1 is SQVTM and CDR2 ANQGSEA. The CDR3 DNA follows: TGCAGCGATGTGACTAGCGCTGAGACCCAGTTCTTC. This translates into CSDVTSAETQFF.

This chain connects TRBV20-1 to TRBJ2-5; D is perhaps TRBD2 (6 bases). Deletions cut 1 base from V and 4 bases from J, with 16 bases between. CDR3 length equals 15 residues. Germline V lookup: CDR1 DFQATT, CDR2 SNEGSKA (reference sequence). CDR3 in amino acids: CSARGLRGGGETQYF. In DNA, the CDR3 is TGCAGTGCTAGAGGCCTCCGGGGAGGAGGAGAGACCCAGTACTTC.

Here the CDR3 reads CASRPGDTAYEQYF. CDR3 sequence (DNA): TGTGCCAGCAGGCCCGGGGACACTGCCTACGAGCAGTACTTC. The V call is TRBV6-5, the J call TRBJ2-7; D is perhaps TRBD1 (6 bases). The CDR3 sequence is 14 residues long. V was cut by 6 bases and J by 2 bases, with 14 bases left in between. Germline V gene sequence: CDR1 MNHEY, CDR2 SVGAGI.

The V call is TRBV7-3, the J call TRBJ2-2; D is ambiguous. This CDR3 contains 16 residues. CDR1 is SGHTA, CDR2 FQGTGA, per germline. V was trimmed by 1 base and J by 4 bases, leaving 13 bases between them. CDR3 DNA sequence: TGTGCCAGCAGCTTAAGCCCCACCAGGTCCACCGGGGAGCTGTTTTTT. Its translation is CASSLSPTRSTGELFF.

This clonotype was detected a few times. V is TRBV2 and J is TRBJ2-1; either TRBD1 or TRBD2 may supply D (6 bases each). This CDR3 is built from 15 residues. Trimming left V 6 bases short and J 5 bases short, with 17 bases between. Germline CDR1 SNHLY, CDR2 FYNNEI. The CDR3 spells CASSKDTRGHNEQFF. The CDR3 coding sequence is TGTGCCAGCAGCAAGGATACTCGGGGGCACAATGAGCAGTTCTTC. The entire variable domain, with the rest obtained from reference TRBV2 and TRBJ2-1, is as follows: EPEVTQTPSHQVTQMGQEVILRCVPISNHLYFYWYRQILGQKVEFLVSFYNNEISEKSEIFDDQFSVERPDGSNFTLKIRSTKLEDSAMYFCASSKDTRGHNEQFFGPGTRLTVL.